This T cell receptor beta chain is from a study of OX40 agonist ivuxolimab in advanced cancers. Measured with immunoSEQ multiplex PCR; TCRdb has only the in-frame clones, and not every one. Seen here are fewer than 60,000 clones, around 84% observed once, and the top ten hold roughly 20%. The sequence came from an adult with an advanced solid tumor such as melanoma, head and neck, liver or kidney cancer. The sample was CD4+ or CD8+ T cells sorted from blood, taken in a trial of the OX40 agonist ivuxolimab.

The CDR3 is CASSPGGTIYGYTF. In DNA, the CDR3 is TGTGCCAGCAGCCCTGGCGGTACGATCTATGGCTACACCTTC. This chain uses TRBV7-6 with TRBJ1-2; D call uncertain. The CDR3 totals 14 residues. Germline loops: CDR1 SGHVS, CDR2 FNYEAQ. V was pared by 5 bases and J by 4 bases, with 14 bases between.